The 6 T cell receptor beta chains in this list originate from one sample, sequenced in a study of Ad26.COV2.S vaccination and SARS-CoV-2 variants. Regarding treatment: around 19 received Ad26.COV2.S at low or high dose, single or two shots; 5 received placebo; per-sample allocation not given. Collection of samples fell on day 63 after the first vaccine or placebo injection. TCRdb's table, derived via immunoSEQ multiplex PCR, lists solely in-frame clones and lacks some. Among around 450,000 clones listed, roughly 87% were seen once. The starting material was peripheral blood, obtained in a trial of Ad26.COV2.S vaccine versus placebo. The source is a person between 18 and 65 years old who received the Ad26.COV2.S COVID-19 vaccine or a placebo.

The gene calls are TRBV30 and TRBJ2-1; D is possibly TRBD1 or TRBD2 (7 bases each). Trimming took off 0 bases at V and 8 bases at J, with 11 bases between the two ends. The CDR3 spans 13 residues. Germline CDR1 reads GTSNPN; CDR2 reads SVGIG (reference sequence). The CDR3 DNA reads TGTGCCTGGAGTGTTTCAGGGGGGGATGAGCAGTTCTTC. It is translated as CAWSVSGGDEQFF.

The V and J genes are TRBV30 and TRBJ1-6; D not resolved. The germline gives CDR1 GTSNPN, CDR2 SVGIG (reference sequence). Trimming pared 0 bases from V and 6 bases from J, leaving 15 bases between. The CDR3 sequence is 16 residues long. This CDR3 reads CAWSVSGYVPNSPLHF. CDR3 DNA sequence: TGTGCCTGGAGTGTATCGGGGTATGTACCTAATTCACCCCTCCACTTT.

This chain connects TRBV6-2 or TRBV6-3 to TRBJ1-5; no definite D call. CDR3 length: 14 amino acids. V was clipped by 4 bases and J by 2 bases, with 9 bases between them. Germline values: CDR1 MNHEY, CDR2 SVGEGT. The CDR3 spells CASSSRVGNQPQHF. In DNA, the CDR3 is TGTGCCAGCAGTTCCCGGGTGGGCAATCAGCCCCAGCATTTT.

V gene TRBV15 combines with J gene TRBJ2-1; 11 bases map to TRBD2. Germline V CDR1 and CDR2: LNHNV, YYDKDF (reference sequence). There are 14 residues in the CDR3. Losses at the gene ends were 3 bases for V and 7 bases for J; bases not matched to a gene: 2. This chain's CDR3 is CATSRASGRNEQFF. CDR3 nucleotides: TGTGCCACCAGCAGGGCTAGCGGGAGGAATGAGCAGTTCTTC.

The table lists this clone with a count of one. The genes are TRBV28 and TRBJ2-3, with D maybe TRBD1 (6 bases). The V gene's germline CDR1 is MDHEN and CDR2 SYDVKM. The germline V and J ends were trimmed by 6 bases and 5 bases, with 9 bases remaining between them. The CDR3 has 12 residues. Written as DNA, the CDR3 is TGTGCCAGCAGCCTCAGGGGAGATACGCAGTATTTT. It specifies CASSLRGDTQYF.

This chain connects TRBV12-5 to TRBJ2-5, with 16 bases fitting TRBD2. V shed 5 bases and J 4 bases; nucleotides not matched to a gene: 10. CDR3 length: 18 amino acids. Per the germline V gene, CDR1 is LGHNT and CDR2 is FRNRAP. CDR3 sequence (DNA): TGTGCTAGTGGTCGAGGGACTAGCGGGAGGGAGGTAGCAGAGACCCAGTACTTC. It encodes CASGRGTSGREVAETQYF.